These T cell receptor beta chains were read from a single sample in a study of chemoradiotherapy in HPV16-positive cancers. The protocol was immunoSEQ multiplex PCR, while the TCRdb copy is restricted to in-frame clones and leaves out a portion. The sample carries 25,000 to 30,000 clones, roughly 93% recorded once. Sequenced material: blood, taken from a patient who underwent chemoradiotherapy. The source of these receptors is a human donor with HPV-associated anogenital cancer. Both conserved end residues are part of each CDR3. A D gene is named only where the DNA matches it firmly. Some rows have no size entry. The others give once, few or many, or a class for an expanded clone.

v_call	j_call	d_call	clone_size	cdr3_aa	cdr3_nt
TRBV4-2	TRBJ2-1	.	.	CASSQEATSLLGNEQFF	TGTGCCAGCAGCCAAGAGGCGACTTCACTTTTGGGGAATGAGCAGTTCTTC
TRBV9	TRBJ2-2	.	.	CASSVRAPGELFF	TGTGCCAGCAGCGTAAGGGCCCCCGGGGAGCTGTTTTTT
TRBV29-1	TRBJ2-1	.	.	CSGRGGGSSYNEQFF	TGCAGCGGAAGGGGTGGGGGAAGCTCCTACAATGAGCAGTTCTTC
TRBV5-1	TRBJ1-6	.	.	CASSLRPLLARTPLHF	TGCGCCAGCAGCTTAAGACCCCTCCTAGCTCGAACACCCCTCCACTTT
TRBV7-9	TRBJ1-1	TRBD1	.	CASSSQGSRTEAFF	TGTGCCAGCAGCTCACAGGGGAGTAGGACTGAAGCTTTCTTT
TRBV6-5	TRBJ2-2	TRBD1	once	CASSLQGAATGELFF	TGTGCCAGCAGCCTCCAGGGGGCGGCGACCGGGGAGCTGTTTTTT
TRBV10-3	TRBJ1-6	TRBD1	.	CAARTGPALHF	TGTGCCGCCCGGACAGGTCCGGCCCTCCACTTT
TRBV7-2	TRBJ1-1	TRBD1	.	CASSFDRGLGTEAFF	TGTGCCAGCAGCTTCGACAGGGGGCTAGGCACTGAAGCTTTCTTT
TRBV28	TRBJ2-1	TRBD1	.	CASSFGTGILNEQFF	TGTGCCAGCAGTTTCGGGACAGGGATTTTAAATGAGCAGTTCTTC
TRBV9	TRBJ2-3	.	.	CASTEEGGEATDTQYF	TGTGCCAGCACCGAAGAAGGGGGGGAGGCCACAGATACGCAGTATTTT
TRBV11-2	TRBJ2-7	.	.	CASSNYRYEQYF	TGTGCCAGCAGCAACTATCGATACGAGCAGTACTTC
TRBV6-1	TRBJ2-2	TRBD1	.	CATDRAWTGELFF	TGTGCCACAGACAGGGCATGGACCGGGGAGCTGTTTTTT
TRBV2	TRBJ2-1	.	.	CATRQGGGYEQFF	TGTGCCACCAGACAGGGCGGGGGCTATGAGCAGTTCTTC
TRBV18	TRBJ1-5	.	.	CASSPAISNQPQHF	TGTGCCAGCTCCCCCGCGATTAGCAATCAGCCCCAGCATTTT
TRBV7-8	TRBJ2-3	.	once	CASSLGYQGVGTDTQYF	TGTGCCAGCAGCTTAGGCTACCAGGGAGTGGGGACAGATACGCAGTATTTT
TRBV10-2	TRBJ1-1	.	.	CASSHTLGVMNTEAFF	TGCGCCAGCAGCCACACGTTAGGGGTCATGAACACTGAAGCTTTCTTT
TRBV11-2	TRBJ1-2	.	.	CASSLDRTVAGYTF	TGTGCCAGCAGCTTAGATAGGACAGTGGCGGGCTACACCTTC
TRBV29-1	TRBJ1-1	TRBD1	.	CSVDGTGGTEAFF	TGCAGCGTCGATGGGACAGGGGGCACTGAAGCTTTCTTT
TRBV4-3	TRBJ2-5	.	.	CASSQDWGQGLTQETQYF	TGCGCCAGCAGCCAAGATTGGGGCCAAGGGCTGACACAAGAGACCCAGTACTTC
TRBV6-1	TRBJ1-3	.	once	CASSARVSGNTIYF	TGTGCCAGCAGTGCCAGGGTCTCTGGAAACACCATATATTTT
TRBV2	TRBJ1-1	TRBD1	.	CAGRGQGGNEAFF	TGTGCCGGACGCGGACAGGGTGGAAATGAAGCTTTCTTT
TRBV10-3	TRBJ2-7	.	.	CAISEPQASYEQYF	TGTGCCATCAGTGAACCACAGGCCTCCTACGAGCAGTACTTC
TRBV15	TRBJ1-2	.	.	CATSRDRIYGYTF	TGTGCCACCAGCAGAGACCGCATCTATGGCTACACCTTC
TRBV6-1	TRBJ2-2	.	.	CASKKGINTGELFF	TGTGCCAGCAAAAAGGGTATAAACACCGGGGAGCTGTTTTTT
TRBV18	TRBJ1-1	.	.	CASSADRDTEAFF	TGTGCCAGCTCAGCGGACAGAGACACTGAAGCTTTCTTT
TRBV9	TRBJ2-3	.	.	CASSVLDGSAQYF	TGTGCCAGCAGCGTACTAGATGGTTCGGCGCAGTATTTT
TRBV19	TRBJ2-2	TRBD1	.	CASSHQGAGTGELFF	TGTGCCAGTAGCCATCAGGGGGCCGGCACCGGGGAGCTGTTTTTT
TRBV28	TRBJ1-5	.	few	CASTPSWGSNQPQHF	TGTGCCAGCACCCCATCCTGGGGTAGCAATCAGCCCCAGCATTTT
TRBV11-3	TRBJ2-5	.	.	CASSLGLSDQETQYF	TGTGCCAGCAGCTTAGGGCTCAGCGACCAAGAGACCCAGTACTTC
TRBV7-9	TRBJ1-5	.	.	CASTKGPGDQPQHF	TGTGCCAGCACCAAGGGACCGGGCGATCAGCCCCAGCATTTT
TRBV4-2	TRBJ2-5	TRBD2	.	CASSQENSGGVQETQYF	TGTGCCAGCAGCCAAGAGAATAGCGGGGGGGTACAAGAGACCCAGTACTTC
TRBV10-3	TRBJ2-7	TRBD1	.	CAISQTGGYEQYF	TGTGCCATCAGCCAAACAGGGGGCTACGAGCAGTACTTC
TRBV19	TRBJ2-3	.	.	CASSISRGIDTQYF	TGTGCCAGTAGCATTTCGAGGGGGATAGATACGCAGTATTTT
TRBV2	TRBJ1-6	TRBD1	few	CASSRQGSSYNSPLHF	TGTGCCAGCAGTCGACAGGGGAGCTCCTATAATTCACCCCTCCACTTT
TRBV29-1	TRBJ1-5	.	.	CSVTPRQHNQPQHF	TGCAGCGTTACCCCCCGACAGCACAATCAGCCCCAGCATTTT
TRBV6-5	TRBJ2-2	.	.	CASSSGRVNTGELFF	TGTGCCAGCAGTTCGGGACGGGTGAACACCGGGGAGCTGTTTTTT
TRBV18	TRBJ2-3	TRBD2	.	CASLTGDSGADTQYF	TGTGCCAGCTTAACCGGCGATAGCGGGGCTGATACGCAGTATTTT
TRBV7-9	TRBJ2-7	TRBD1	.	CASSLPGQGREQYF	TGTGCCAGCAGCTTACCGGGACAGGGGCGCGAGCAGTACTTC
TRBV7-6	TRBJ1-2	.	.	CASSPNRDPEAYGYTF	TGTGCCAGCAGCCCCAACCGGGACCCAGAAGCCTATGGCTACACCTTC
TRBV7-6	TRBJ2-1	TRBD2	.	CASSRREGHNEQFF	TGTGCCAGCAGCCGGAGGGAGGGTCACAATGAGCAGTTCTTC
TRBV10-3	TRBJ2-1	.	.	CAISERADNEQFF	TGTGCCATCAGTGAGCGGGCAGACAATGAGCAGTTCTTC
TRBV6-1	TRBJ2-7	TRBD1	.	CASSGTGTEKGRSYEQYF	TGTGCCAGCAGTGGGACCGGGACAGAAAAAGGCCGCTCCTACGAGCAGTACTTC
TRBV15	TRBJ2-7	.	.	CATSRVGDLNYEQYF	TGTGCCACCAGCAGAGTGGGGGACCTCAATTACGAGCAGTACTTC
TRBV11-2	TRBJ2-5	.	.	CASGLGETQYF	TGTGCCAGCGGTCTAGGGGAGACCCAGTACTTC
TRBV7-8	TRBJ1-3	.	.	CASSPRGGPSGNTIYF	TGTGCCAGCAGCCCCCGAGGAGGCCCCTCTGGAAACACCATATATTTT
TRBV12-5	TRBJ1-2	TRBD1	.	CASGLGTGGYGYTF	TGTGCTAGTGGTTTGGGGACAGGGGGCTATGGCTACACCTTC
TRBV7-6	TRBJ2-3	.	once	CASTISPTDTQYF	TGTGCCAGCACCATATCCCCGACAGATACGCAGTATTTT
TRBV10-3	TRBJ2-1	.	.	CAISVGNEQFF	TGTGCCATCAGTGTAGGGAATGAGCAGTTCTTC
TRBV7-9	TRBJ1-2	TRBD1	once	CASSWDRGGYTF	TGTGCCAGCAGCTGGGACAGGGGCGGCTACACCTTC